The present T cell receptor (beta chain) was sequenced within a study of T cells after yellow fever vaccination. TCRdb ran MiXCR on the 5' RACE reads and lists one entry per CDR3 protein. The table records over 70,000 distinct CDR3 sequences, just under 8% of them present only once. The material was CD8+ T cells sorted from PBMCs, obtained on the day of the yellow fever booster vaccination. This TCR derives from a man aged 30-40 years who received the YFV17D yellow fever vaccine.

The CDR3 reads CASSLSEETQYF. CDR3 DNA sequence: TGTGCCAGCAGCTTATCGGAAGAGACCCAGTACTTC. This chain links TRBV5-5 with TRBJ2-5, with D unclear. Trimming left V 2 bases short and J 3 bases short, with 5 bases between. Per germline, CDR1 SGHKS and CDR2 YYEKEE (reference sequence). The CDR3 contains 12 residues.